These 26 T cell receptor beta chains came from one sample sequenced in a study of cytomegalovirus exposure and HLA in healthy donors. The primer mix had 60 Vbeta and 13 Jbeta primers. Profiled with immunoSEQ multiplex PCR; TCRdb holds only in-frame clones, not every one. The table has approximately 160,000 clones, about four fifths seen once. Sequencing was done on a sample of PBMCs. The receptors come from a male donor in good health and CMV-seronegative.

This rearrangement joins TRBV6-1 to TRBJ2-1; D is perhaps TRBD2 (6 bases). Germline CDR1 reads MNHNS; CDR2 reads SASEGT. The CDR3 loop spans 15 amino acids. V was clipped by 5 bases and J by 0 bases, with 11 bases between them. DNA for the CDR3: TGTGCCAGCAGTAACGGGGGAAGCTCCTACAATGAGCAGTTCTTC. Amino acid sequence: CASSNGGSSYNEQFF.

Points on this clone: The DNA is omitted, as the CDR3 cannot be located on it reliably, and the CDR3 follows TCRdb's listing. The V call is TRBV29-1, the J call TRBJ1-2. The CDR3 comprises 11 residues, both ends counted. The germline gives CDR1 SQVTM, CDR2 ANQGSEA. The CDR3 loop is CSVAEAYGCTF.

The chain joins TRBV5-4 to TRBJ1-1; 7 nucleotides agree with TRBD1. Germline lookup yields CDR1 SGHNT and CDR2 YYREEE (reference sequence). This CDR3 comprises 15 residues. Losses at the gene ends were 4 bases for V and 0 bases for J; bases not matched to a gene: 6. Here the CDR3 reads CASSTRQGMNTEAFF. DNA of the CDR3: TGTGCCAGCAGCACAAGACAGGGAATGAACACTGAAGCTTTCTTT.

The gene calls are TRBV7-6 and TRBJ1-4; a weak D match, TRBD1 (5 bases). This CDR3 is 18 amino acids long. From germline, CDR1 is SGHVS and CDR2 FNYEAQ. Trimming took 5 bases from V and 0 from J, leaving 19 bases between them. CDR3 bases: TGTGCCAGCAGCGGCACGGGTAAACAGGATGCAACTAATGAAAAACTGTTTTTT. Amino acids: CASSGTGKQDATNEKLFF.

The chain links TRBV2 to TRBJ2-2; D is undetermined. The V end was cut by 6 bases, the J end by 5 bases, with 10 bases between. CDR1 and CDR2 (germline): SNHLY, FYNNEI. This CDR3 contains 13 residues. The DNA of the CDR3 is TGTGCCAGCAGCCTAGACGTGACCGGGGAGCTGTTTTTT. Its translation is CASSLDVTGELFF.

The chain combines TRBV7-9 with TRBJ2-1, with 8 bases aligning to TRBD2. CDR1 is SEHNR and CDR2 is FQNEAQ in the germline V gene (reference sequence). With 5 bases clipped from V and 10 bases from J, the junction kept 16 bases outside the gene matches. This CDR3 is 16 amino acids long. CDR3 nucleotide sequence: TGTGCCAGCAGCCCCGGTAGAGAGCGGGAGTTTCAGGAGCAGTTCTTC. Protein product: CASSPGREREFQEQFF.

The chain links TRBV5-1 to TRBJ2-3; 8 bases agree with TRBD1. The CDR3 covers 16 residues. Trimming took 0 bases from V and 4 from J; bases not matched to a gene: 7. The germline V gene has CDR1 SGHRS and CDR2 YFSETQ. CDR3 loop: CASSLDGQGASDTQYF. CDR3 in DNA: TGCGCCAGCAGCTTGGATGGACAGGGTGCGTCAGATACGCAGTATTTT.

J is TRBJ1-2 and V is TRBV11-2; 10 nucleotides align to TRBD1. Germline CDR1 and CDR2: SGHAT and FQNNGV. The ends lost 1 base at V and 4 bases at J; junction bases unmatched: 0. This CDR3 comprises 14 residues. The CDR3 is CASSLGTGGYGYTF. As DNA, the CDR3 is TGTGCCAGCAGCTTAGGGACAGGGGGCTATGGCTACACCTTC.

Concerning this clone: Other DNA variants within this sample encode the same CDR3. CDR3 sequence (DNA): TGTGCCAGCAGTGAGGGGACAGCGAACACTGAAGCTTTCTTT. Protein: CASSEGTANTEAFF. The chain links TRBV2 to TRBJ1-1; 7 nucleotides match TRBD1. V shed 3 bases and J 1 base; nucleotides not matched to a gene: 2. This CDR3 has 14 amino acids. Germline values: CDR1 SNHLY, CDR2 FYNNEI. The full variable domain, completed using reference TRBV2 and TRBJ1-1, is EPEVTQTPSHQVTQMGQEVILRCVPISNHLYFYWYRQILGQKVEFLVSFYNNEISEKSEIFDDQFSVERPDGSNFTLKIRSTKLEDSAMYFCASSEGTANTEAFFGQGTRLTVV.

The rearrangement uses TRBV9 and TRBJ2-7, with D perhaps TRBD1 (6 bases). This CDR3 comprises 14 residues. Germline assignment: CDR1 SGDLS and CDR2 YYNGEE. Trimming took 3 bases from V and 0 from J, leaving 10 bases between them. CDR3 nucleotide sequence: TGTGCCAGCAGCGCCACAGGGAGCTCCTACGAGCAGTACTTC. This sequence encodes CASSATGSSYEQYF.

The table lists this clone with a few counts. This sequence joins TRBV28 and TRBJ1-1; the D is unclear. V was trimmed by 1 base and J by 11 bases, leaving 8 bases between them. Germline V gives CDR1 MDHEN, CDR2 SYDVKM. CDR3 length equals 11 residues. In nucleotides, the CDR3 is TGTGCCAGCAGTTTATTTATGGAGGCTTTCTTT. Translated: CASSLFMEAFF.

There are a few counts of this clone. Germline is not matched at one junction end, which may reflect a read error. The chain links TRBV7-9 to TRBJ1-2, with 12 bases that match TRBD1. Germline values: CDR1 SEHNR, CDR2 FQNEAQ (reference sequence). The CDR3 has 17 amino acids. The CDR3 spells CSSSLGTGGVPYGGYTF. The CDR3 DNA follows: TGTTCCAGCAGCCTCGGGACAGGGGGCGTCCCCTACGGTGGCTACACCTTC.

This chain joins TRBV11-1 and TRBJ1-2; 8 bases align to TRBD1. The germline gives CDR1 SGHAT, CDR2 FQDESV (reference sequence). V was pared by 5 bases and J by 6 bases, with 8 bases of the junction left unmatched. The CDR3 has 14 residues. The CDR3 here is CASSLTQGADGYTF. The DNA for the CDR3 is TGTGCCAGCAGCCTCACCCAGGGGGCGGATGGCTACACCTTC.

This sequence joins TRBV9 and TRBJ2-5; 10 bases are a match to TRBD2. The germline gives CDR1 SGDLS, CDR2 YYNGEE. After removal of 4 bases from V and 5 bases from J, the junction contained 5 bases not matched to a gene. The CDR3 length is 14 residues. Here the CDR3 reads CASSPSSGGETQYF. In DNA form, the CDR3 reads TGTGCCAGCAGCCCAAGTAGCGGGGGGGAGACCCAGTACTTC.

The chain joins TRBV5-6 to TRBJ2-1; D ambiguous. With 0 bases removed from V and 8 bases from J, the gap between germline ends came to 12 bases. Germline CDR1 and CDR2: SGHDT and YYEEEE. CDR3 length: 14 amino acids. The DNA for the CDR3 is TGTGCCAGCAGCTTGGCGACAATTCAGGATGAGCAGTTCTTC. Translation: CASSLATIQDEQFF.

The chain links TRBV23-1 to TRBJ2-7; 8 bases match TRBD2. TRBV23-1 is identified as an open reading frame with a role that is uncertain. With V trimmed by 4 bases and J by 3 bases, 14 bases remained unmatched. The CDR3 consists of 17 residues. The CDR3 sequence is CASSPPPAGGWSYEQYF. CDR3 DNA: TGCGCCAGCAGTCCCCCCCCCGCGGGGGGTTGGAGCTACGAGCAGTACTTC.

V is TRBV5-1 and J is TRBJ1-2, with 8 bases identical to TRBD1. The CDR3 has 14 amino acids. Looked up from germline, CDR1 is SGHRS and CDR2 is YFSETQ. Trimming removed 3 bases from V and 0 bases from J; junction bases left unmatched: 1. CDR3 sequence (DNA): TGCGCCAGCAGCTCACAGGGGGCTAACTATGGCTACACCTTC. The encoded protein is CASSSQGANYGYTF.

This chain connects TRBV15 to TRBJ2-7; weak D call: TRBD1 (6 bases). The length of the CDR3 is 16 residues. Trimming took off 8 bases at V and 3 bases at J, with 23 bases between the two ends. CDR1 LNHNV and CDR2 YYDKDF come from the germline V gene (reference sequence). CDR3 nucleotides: TGTGCCACCCGTTATCCCAACAGGGTTTGGGGCTACGAGCAGTACTTC. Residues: CATRYPNRVWGYEQYF.

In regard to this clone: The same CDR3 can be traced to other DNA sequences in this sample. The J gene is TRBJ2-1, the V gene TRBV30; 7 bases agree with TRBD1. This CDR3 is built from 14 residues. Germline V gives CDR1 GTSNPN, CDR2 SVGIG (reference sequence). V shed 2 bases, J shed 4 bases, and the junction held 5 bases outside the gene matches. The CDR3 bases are TGTGCCTGGAGTAAAGGGGGCTTATACAATGAGCAGTTCTTC. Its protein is CAWSKGGLYNEQFF.

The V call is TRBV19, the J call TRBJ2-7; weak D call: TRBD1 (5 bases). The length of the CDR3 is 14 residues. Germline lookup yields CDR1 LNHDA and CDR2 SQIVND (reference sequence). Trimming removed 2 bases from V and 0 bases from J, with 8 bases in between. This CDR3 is CASSITGSSYEQYF. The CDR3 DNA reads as TGTGCCAGTAGTATAACAGGAAGCTCCTACGAGCAGTACTTC.

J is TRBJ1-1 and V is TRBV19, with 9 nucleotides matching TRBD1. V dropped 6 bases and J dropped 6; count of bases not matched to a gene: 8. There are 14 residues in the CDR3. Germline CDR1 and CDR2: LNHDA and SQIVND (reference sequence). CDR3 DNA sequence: TGTGCCAGTAGACGGACAGGGGATGGGGCTGAAGCTTTCTTT. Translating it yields CASRRTGDGAEAFF.

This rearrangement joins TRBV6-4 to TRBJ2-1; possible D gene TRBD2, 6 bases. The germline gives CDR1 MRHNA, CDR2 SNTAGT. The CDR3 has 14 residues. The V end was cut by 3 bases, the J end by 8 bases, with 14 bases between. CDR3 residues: CASSEGGRYDEQFF. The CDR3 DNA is TGTGCCAGCAGTGAGGGGGGTCGTTACGATGAGCAGTTCTTC.

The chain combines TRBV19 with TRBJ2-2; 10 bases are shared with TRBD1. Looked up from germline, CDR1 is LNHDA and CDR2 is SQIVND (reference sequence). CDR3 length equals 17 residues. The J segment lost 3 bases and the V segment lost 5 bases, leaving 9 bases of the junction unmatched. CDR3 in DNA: TGTGCCAGTAGTCGGAGACAGGGGGCTTTTGACACCGGGGAGCTGTTTTTT. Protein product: CASSRRQGAFDTGELFF.

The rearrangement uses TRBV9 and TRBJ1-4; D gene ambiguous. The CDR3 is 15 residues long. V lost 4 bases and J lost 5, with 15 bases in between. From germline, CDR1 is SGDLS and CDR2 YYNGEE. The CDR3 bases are TGTGCCAGCAGCCCCCGAGGTACGGGGAATGAAAAACTGTTTTTT. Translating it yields CASSPRGTGNEKLFF.

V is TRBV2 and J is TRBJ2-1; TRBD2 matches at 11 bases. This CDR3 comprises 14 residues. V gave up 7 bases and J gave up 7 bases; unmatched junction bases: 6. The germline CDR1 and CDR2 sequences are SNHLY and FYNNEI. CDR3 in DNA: TGTGCCAGCAATACGGGACTAGCGGCAAATGAGCAGTTCTTC. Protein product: CASNTGLAANEQFF.

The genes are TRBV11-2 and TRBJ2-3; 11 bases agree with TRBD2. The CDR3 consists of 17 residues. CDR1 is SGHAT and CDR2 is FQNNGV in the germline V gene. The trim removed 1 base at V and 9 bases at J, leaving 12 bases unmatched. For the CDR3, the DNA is TGTGCCAGCAGCTTAGTCGGTAGTAGCGGGGGGGCCGGGACGCAGTATTTT. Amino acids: CASSLVGSSGGAGTQYF.